This T cell receptor beta chain was captured by sequencing in a study of CD8 T cells in Susac syndrome. CD8+ and CD4+ T cells circulating in blood were sequenced for TCR beta. Negative isolation was applied to CD8+ and CD4+ T cells, and FACS enrichment was applied to TEMRA cells. RNA amounts of roughly 0.5 to 1 ug underwent reverse transcription with random hexamers. TCR beta CDR3 was amplified by immunoSEQ covering 54 Vbeta and 13 Jbeta. From the immunoSEQ multiplex PCR reads, TCRdb called clonotypes with MiXCR, one entry per CDR3 protein. The sample has around 130,000 distinct CDR3 sequences, around 94% seen once. V dropped 4 bases and J dropped 6 bases, with 12 bases sitting between them. The CDR3 extends over 13 amino acids. CDR1 is LGHDT, CDR2 YNNKEL, per germline (reference sequence).

The receptor's source is a human donor with multiple sclerosis. V and J are TRBV3-1 and TRBJ1-1, with D tentatively TRBD1 (6 bases). Sequencing used CD4+ T cells from PBMCs. CDR3 DNA: TGTGCCAGCAGCCGCATAAGGGGGGCTGAAGCTTTCTTT. Translating gives CASSRIRGAEAFF.